This TCR beta chain was profiled in a study of CD8+ T cells in alopecia areata. This CDR3 contains 15 residues. Germline V CDR1 and CDR2: MGHRA, YSYEKL. The V and J ends lost 3 bases and 4 bases respectively, with 12 bases between them. This clone was observed a few times. Extraction and reverse transcription of RNA yielded cDNA as the sequencing template. The protocol was immunoSEQ multiplex PCR, while the TCRdb copy is restricted to in-frame clones and leaves out a portion. The table shows 55,000 to 75,000 clones, with more than 40% occurring only once. This rearrangement joins TRBV4-1 to TRBJ1-4; D is ambiguous. The TCR originated in a human donor with alopecia areata. The sequenced sample was CD8+ T cells sorted from blood, obtained at week 0. This CDR3 reads CASSQRHVVNEKLFF. The DNA of the CDR3 is TGCGCCAGCAGCCAGCGACACGTTGTTAATGAAAAACTGTTTTTT.